The clone carrying this T cell receptor (beta chain) was seen repeatedly, ten times or more. Its matching antigen is unknown. A universal primer binding site was introduced by template switching. The final cDNA contained unique molecular identifiers. MiXCR was run by TCRdb on the 5' RACE reads, yielding one entry per CDR3 protein. The sample shows a few hundred thousand distinct CDR3 sequences, about 9% of them seen only once. The CDR3 is made up of 15 amino acids. CDR1 and CDR2 (germline): SQVTM, ANQGSEA. Germline trimming cut 1 base from V and 2 bases from J; bases unmatched to any gene: 6. These data belong to a study of identical twins. Study results and caveats: Conclusions relied on cross-sectional statistical analysis, not following the same donors.

Separately, the same data were catalogued under a study of yellow fever vaccine responses in identical twins. That paper adds: Twins reportedly showed a vaccine T cell response that seemed partly convergent and partly personalized.

Material for sequencing was CD8+ T cells sorted from blood. The TCR was taken from a young woman in good health. The genes are TRBV29-1 and TRBJ2-7, with 9 bases matching TRBD2. The CDR3 DNA is TGCAGCGTTGAAGCTAAGCGGGAGGAAACCTACGAGCAGTACTTC. Protein: CSVEAKREETYEQYF.